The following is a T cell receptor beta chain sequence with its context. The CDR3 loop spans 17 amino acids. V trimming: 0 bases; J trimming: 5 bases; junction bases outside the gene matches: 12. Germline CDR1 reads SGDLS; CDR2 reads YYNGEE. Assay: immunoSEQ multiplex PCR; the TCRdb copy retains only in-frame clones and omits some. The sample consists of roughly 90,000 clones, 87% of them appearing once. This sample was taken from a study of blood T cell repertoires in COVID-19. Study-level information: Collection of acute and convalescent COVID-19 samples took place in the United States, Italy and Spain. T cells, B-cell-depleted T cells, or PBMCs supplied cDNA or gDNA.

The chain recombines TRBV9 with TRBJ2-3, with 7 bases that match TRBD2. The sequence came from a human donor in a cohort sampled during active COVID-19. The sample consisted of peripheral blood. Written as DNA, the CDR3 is TGTGCCAGCAGCGTAGCCGAAGCGGCGGGAGAGCGAGATACGCAGTATTTT. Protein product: CASSVAEAAGERDTQYF.